This paragraph reports one T cell receptor beta chain. There is no known antigen for this receptor. The input lacks base qualities; no much larger clone sits a single base away. The entry originates in a study of shared clonotypes between healthy human individuals (TCRdb year 2020). A note on the overall study: Two women and a few men aged 18 to 49 years were included in the cohort. Per donor, three plates each were used for CD4 naive and CD4 memory, two for CD8 naive, and one for CD8 memory. To estimate repertoire size and how much clonotype sharing occurs between individuals, the study deeply sequenced the blood TCR repertoires of several healthy adults. Different laboratories and diverse techniques were used to prepare libraries and sequence TCR repertoires, to increase sequencing depth and limit assay-specific biases. Per donor, leukapheresis produced somewhere between about 0.9 and 9.5 billion PBMCs.

The donors were healthy, HIV-negative adults who had no recently reported acute infections or vaccinations. Only Caucasian adults living in Nashville, Tennessee, USA were represented among the donors. CD4+ T cells were enriched through magnetic negative selection, after which naive cells were positively selected on CD45RA and the remaining negative fraction served as the memory subset. Blood was collected by leukapheresis, and PBMCs were isolated by Ficoll-Histopaque density gradient centrifugation and then cryopreserved in liquid nitrogen vapor phase. Analytical flow cytometry was used to check the purity and quantity of every magnetically sorted T cell population. Genomic DNA was isolated from each sorted fraction and quantified by UV absorbance on a Nanodrop 2000c. Broader findings and caveats from the paper: Compared with non-shared clonotypes, clonotypes shared by all four sorted-subset donors had higher generation probabilities. Because the study included only a small number of donors, the genetic and exposure-history diversity represented was limited. Sampling was restricted to blood, and TCR repertoires in tissue are likely to differ from TCR repertoires in blood. Estimated clonotype richness was generally larger for naive than for memory subsets. Sharing across several donors was observed for approximately 5% of naive CD4, 3.5% of naive CD8, roughly 2.4% of memory CD4, and over 0.3% of memory CD8 clonotypes. Pairwise subsampling indicated that sequencing depth was expected to affect the degree of clonotype sharing among donors. Even with the large sequencing depth, rarefaction of the sorted-subset datasets indicated that sequencing was incomplete.

Taken from cysteine to phenylalanine, the CDR3 has 15 residues. Kept here is only the CDR3 DNA, which spans 45 bases and is read in frame from base 1. The CDR1 and CDR2 encoded by the germline V gene are SGHRS and YFSETQ. The germline V end is reduced by 1 base and the J end by 1 base; junction bases left unmatched: 5. TCR CDR3 regions were amplified from genomic DNA by multiplex PCR using the deep immunoSEQ assay. For each cell subset, the extracted genomic DNA was distributed evenly across all wells of several immunoSEQ 96-well plates, and each plate served as one replicate. For sorted subsets, about 0.2 ug genomic DNA, equal to tens of thousands of T cell genomes, was loaded into each replicate PCR. The purified libraries were quantified using a Qubit 3.0 fluorometer, sized with a Bioanalyzer 2100, and then quantified again using the KAPA Library Quantification kit. Every immunoSEQ 96-well plate was sequenced on a dedicated single-read 150-cycle Illumina NextSeq 550 flow cell. As for the authors' bioinformatics: Because the immunoSEQ output included only junctional sequences and no quality scores, the filtering could not be the same as the filtering used for full-length reads. To assign V/J genes and CDR3, sequences were annotated using PyIR, a Python wrapper for IgBLAST v1.9, with IMGT germline references. Any read was removed if the V/J assignment was weak (E-value above 1e-6), the CDR3 was missing, or the read contained stop codons, out-of-frame junctions, or ambiguous translated residues. A V3J clonotype was defined by an identical inferred V gene, J gene, and CDR3 amino acid sequence. To compute the percentage overlap between repertoires, the number of shared unique clonotypes was divided by the size of the smaller repertoire. Richness of each repertoire was evaluated using RTK rarefaction, the Chao1 estimator, and Recon v2.1 estimates of unobserved clonotypes. For all TCRbeta clonotypes obtained by the gDNA method from a handful of donors, generation probabilities were computed with OLGA. In TCRdb, the immuneACCESS table is reduced to in-frame sequences with V and J assigned. These tables do not hold every clone; where another copy was compared, an unresolved V gene accounts for under half, and the others remain unexplained. For V, J and clone size, that table is used; D and trimming come from the DNA. Counted in this sample were 950,000 to 1,300,000 clones; about 75% of them appeared once. The ten largest clones take up approximately 1.5% of the sample.

Rearrangement joined TRBV5-1 to TRBJ2-7, and 7 bases in between align with TRBD1. Specimen: memory CD4+ T cells sorted from blood. The sample's cell subset or site label, in plain terms: CD45RA-negative fraction. This sequence originates from a man younger than 35 in good health. The CDR3 protein sequence reads: CASSLLTGQSYEQYF. In nucleotide form, the sequence is TGCGCCAGCAGCTTGTTGACGGGACAGTCCTACGAGCAGTACTTC.